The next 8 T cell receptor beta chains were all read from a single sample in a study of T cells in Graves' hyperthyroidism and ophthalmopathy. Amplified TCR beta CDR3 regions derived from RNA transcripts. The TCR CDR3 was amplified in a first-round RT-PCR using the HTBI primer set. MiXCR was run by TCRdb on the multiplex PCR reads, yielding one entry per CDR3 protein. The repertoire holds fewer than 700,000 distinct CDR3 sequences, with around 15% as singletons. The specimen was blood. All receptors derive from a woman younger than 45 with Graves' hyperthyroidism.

The CDR3 DNA reads as TGTGCCATCAGTGAGGGGACTGGCGGGTTAAATGAGCAGTTCTTC. It is translated as CAISEGTGGLNEQFF. The chain has TRBV10-3 and TRBJ2-1; maybe TRBD2 (6 bases). Germline assignment: CDR1 ENHRY and CDR2 SYGVKD. Trimming left V 2 bases short and J 7 bases short, with 15 bases between. The CDR3 is made up of 15 amino acids.

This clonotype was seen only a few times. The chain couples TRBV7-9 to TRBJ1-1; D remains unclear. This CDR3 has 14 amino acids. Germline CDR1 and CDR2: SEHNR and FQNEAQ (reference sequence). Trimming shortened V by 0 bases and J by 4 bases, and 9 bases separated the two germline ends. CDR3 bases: TGTGCCAGCAGCTTAGCGGCTAGTAGCACTGAAGCTTTCTTT. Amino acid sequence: CASSLAASSTEAFF.

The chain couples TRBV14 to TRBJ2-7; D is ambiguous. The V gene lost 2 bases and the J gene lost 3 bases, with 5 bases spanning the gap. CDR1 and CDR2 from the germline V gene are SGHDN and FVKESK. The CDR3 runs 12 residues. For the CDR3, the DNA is TGTGCCAGCAGCCAATGGTACTACGAGCAGTACTTC. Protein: CASSQWYYEQYF.

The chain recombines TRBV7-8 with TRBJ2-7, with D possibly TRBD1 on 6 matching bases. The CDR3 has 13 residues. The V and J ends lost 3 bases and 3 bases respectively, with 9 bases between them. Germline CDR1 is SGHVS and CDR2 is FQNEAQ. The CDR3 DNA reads TGTGCCAGCAGCTTTACAGGGAACTACGAGCAGTACTTC. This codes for CASSFTGNYEQYF.

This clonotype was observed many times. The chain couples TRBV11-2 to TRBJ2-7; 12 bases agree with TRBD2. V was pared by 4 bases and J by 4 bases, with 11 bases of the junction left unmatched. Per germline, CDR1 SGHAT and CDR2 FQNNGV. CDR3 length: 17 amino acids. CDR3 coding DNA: TGTGCCAGCAGCTACCTAGCGGGAGGGCCCTTAGGATACGAGCAGTACTTC. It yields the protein CASSYLAGGPLGYEQYF.

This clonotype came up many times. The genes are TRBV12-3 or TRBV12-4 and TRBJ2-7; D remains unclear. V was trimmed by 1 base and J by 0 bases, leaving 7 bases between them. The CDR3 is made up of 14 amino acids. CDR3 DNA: TGTGCCAGCAGTTTAGAGGGCCCCTCCTACGAGCAGTACTTC. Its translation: CASSLEGPSYEQYF.

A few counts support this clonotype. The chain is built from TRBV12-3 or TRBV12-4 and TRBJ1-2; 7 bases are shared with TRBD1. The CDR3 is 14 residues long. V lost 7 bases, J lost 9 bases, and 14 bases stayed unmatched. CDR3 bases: TGTGCCAGCAACCTTCCCGAGACAGGGTTGAGCTACACCTTC. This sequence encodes CASNLPETGLSYTF.

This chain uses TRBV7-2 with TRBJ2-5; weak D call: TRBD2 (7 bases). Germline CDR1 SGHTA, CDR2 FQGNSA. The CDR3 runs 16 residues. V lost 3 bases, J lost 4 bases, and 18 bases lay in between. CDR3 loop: CASSFVGGAMGETQYF. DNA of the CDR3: TGTGCCAGCAGCTTTGTAGGGGGGGCTATGGGAGAGACCCAGTACTTC.